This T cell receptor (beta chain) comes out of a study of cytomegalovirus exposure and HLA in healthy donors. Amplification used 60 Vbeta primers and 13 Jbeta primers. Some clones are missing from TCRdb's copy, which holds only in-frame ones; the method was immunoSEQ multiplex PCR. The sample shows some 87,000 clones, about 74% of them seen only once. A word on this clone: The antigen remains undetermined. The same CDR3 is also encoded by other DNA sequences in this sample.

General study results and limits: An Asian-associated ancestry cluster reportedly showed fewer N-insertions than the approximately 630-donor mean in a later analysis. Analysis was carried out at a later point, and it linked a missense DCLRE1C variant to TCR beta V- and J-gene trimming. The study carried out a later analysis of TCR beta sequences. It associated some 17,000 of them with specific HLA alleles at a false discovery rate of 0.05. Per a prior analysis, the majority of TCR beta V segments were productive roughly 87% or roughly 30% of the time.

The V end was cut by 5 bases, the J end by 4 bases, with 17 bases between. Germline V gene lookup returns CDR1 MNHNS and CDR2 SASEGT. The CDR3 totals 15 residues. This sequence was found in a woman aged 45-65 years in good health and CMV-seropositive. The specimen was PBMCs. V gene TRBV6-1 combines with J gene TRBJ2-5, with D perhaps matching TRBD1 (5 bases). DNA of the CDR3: TGTGCCAGCAGTCCCCCAGGGCAGGTGGGAGAGACCCAGTACTTC. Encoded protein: CASSPPGQVGETQYF.